This T cell receptor (beta chain) was captured by sequencing in a study of neurological immune-mediated disorders. This clonotype has at least ten counts. TCRdb reprocessed the 5' RACE reads with MiXCR, giving one entry per CDR3 protein. This table has 35,000 to 55,000 distinct CDR3 sequences, around 6% appearing once. CDR1 LGHNA and CDR2 YNFKEQ come from the germline V gene. The CDR3 totals 17 residues. Trimming at V came to 2 bases and at J to 5 bases, leaving 8 bases not matched to a gene. The study built sorted libraries from more than 900,000 CD4+ or CD8+ T cells. The source is a woman aged 40 to 49 in good health. This chain joins TRBV4-2 and TRBJ1-6; 8 nucleotides line up with TRBD1. Specimen: CD4+ T cells from blood. This chain's CDR3 is CASSQMATGVNNSPLHF. The DNA of the CDR3 is TGTGCCAGCAGCCAAATGGCGACAGGGGTGAATAATTCACCCCTCCACTTT.